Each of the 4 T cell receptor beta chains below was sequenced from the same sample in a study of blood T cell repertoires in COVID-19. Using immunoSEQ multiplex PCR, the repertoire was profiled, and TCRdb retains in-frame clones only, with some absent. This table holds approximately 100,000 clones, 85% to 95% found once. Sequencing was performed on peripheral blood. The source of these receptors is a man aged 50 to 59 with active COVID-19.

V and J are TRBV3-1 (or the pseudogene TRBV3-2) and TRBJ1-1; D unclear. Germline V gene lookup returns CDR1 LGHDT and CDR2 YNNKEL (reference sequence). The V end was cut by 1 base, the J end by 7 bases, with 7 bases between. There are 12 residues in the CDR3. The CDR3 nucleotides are TGTGCCAGCAGCCAAGCCGGGTATGAAGCTTTCTTT. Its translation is CASSQAGYEAFF.

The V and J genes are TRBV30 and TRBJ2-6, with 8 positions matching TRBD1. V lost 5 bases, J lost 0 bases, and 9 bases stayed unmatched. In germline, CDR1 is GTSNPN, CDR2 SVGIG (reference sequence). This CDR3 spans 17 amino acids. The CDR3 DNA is TGTGCCTGGGCAACCGGGACAGGAGTCTCTGGGGCCAACGTCCTGACTTTC. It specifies CAWATGTGVSGANVLTF. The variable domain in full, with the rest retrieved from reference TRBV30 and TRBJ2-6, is SQTIHQWPATLVQPVGSPLSLECTVEGTSNPNLYWYRQAAGRGLQLLFYSVGIGQISSEVPQNLSASRPQDRQFILSSKKLLLSDSGFYLCAWATGTGVSGANVLTFGAGSRLTVL.

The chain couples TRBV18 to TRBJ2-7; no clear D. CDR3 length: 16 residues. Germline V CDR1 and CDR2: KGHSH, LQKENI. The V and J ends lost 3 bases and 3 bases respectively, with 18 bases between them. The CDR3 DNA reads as TGTGCCAGCTCACCTAATCGAGGCCAGAAACTCTACGAGCAGTACTTC. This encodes CASSPNRGQKLYEQYF.

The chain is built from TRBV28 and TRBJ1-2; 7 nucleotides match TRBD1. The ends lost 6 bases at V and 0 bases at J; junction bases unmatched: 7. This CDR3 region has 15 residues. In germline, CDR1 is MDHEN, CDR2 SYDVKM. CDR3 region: CASRKEDRSNYGYTF. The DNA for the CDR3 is TGTGCCAGCAGAAAAGAGGACAGGTCTAACTATGGCTACACCTTC.